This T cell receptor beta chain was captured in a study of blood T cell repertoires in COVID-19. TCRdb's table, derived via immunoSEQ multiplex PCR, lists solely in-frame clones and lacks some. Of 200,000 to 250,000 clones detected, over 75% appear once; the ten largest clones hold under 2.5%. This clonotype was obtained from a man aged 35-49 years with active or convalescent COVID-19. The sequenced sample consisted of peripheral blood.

CDR3 sequence: CASSVLGRAVEQYF. The CDR3 DNA reads TGTGCCAGCAGCGTTCTCGGGAGGGCGGTCGAGCAGTACTTC. The gene calls are TRBV9 and TRBJ2-7; TRBD2 aligns across 8 bases. Germline V gene sequence: CDR1 SGDLS, CDR2 YYNGEE. The junction had 7 bases not matched to a gene; V was cut back by 2 bases and J by 6 bases. This CDR3 has 14 residues.